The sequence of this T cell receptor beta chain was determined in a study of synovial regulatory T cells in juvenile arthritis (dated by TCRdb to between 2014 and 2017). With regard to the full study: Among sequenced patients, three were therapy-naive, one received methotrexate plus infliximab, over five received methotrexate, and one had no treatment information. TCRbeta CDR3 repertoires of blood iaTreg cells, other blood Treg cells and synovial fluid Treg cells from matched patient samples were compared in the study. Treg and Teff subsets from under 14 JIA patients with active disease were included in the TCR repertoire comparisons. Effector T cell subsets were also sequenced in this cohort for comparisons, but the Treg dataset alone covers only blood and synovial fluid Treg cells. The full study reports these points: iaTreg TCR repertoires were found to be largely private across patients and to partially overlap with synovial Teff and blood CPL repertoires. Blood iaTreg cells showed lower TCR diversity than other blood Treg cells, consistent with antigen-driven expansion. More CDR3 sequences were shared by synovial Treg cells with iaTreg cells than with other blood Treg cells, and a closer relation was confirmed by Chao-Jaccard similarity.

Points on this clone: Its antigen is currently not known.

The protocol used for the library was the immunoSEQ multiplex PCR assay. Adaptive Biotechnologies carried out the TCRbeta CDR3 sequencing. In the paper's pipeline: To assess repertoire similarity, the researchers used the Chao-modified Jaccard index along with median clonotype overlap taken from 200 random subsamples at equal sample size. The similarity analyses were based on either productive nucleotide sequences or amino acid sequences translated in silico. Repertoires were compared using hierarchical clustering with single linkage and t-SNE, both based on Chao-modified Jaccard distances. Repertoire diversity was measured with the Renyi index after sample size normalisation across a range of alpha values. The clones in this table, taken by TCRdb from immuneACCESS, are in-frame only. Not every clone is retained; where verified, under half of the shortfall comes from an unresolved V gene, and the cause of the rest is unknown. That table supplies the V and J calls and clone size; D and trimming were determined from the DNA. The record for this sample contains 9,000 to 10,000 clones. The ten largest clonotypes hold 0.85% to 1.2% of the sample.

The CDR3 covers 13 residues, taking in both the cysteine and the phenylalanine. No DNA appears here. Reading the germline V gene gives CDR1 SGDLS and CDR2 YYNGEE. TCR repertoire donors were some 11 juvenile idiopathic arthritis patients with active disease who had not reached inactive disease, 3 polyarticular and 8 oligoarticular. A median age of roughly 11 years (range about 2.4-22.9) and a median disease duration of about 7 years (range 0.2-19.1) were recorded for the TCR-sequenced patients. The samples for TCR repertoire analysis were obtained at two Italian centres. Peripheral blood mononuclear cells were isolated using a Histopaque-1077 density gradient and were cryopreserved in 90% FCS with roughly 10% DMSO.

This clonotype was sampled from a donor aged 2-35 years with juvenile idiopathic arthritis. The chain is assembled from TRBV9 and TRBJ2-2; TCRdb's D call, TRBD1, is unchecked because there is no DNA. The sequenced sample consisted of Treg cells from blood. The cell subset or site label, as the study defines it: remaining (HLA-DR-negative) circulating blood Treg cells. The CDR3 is CASSDRNTGELFF.